These 16 T cell receptor beta chains came from one sample sequenced in a study of breast tumors, draining lymph nodes, adjacent tissues (dated by TCRdb to about 2016). The lymph node samples were taken from the axillary draining lymph nodes of breast cancer patients. Receptors were amplified or captured by multiplex PCR. The sequencer listed for this sample is Illumina HiSeq 2000. Through fastp at Q25 and MiXCR, TCRdb rebuilt clones from the public reads, retaining in-frame beta chains. When rows share a CDR3 protein, they turn into one entry using the most common DNA and genes. For this sample there are 160,000 or so distinct CDR3 sequences; approximately 30% appear just once. The ten top clones hold roughly 3.8% of the sample. The sample comprised axillary lymph node tissue. These receptors were collected from a female donor with breast cancer. Some clones in this sample may be carry-over from other donors' samples.

This clonotype appeared a few times. Since a much larger clone is just one base distant, this may be a read error. This chain joins TRBV4-3 and TRBJ2-1; 7 bases align to TRBD2. The germline V gene encodes CDR1 LGHNA and CDR2 YSLEER. The CDR3 runs to 18 residues. V dropped 0 bases and J dropped 4; count of bases not matched to a gene: 12. The CDR3 DNA reads as TGCGCCAGCAGCCAAGATGACCCTGGCGGGAGCGCTTACAATGAGCAGTTCTTC. This encodes CASSQDDPGGSAYNEQFF.

This clonotype was observed once. The chain is built from TRBV27 and TRBJ2-1; 7 bases line up with TRBD2. Trimming removed 4 bases from V and 6 bases from J; junction bases left unmatched: 9. Germline lookup yields CDR1 MNHEY and CDR2 SMNVEV (reference sequence). CDR3 length: 15 residues. CDR3 DNA sequence: TGTGCCAGCAGTTCGGGACCAGCGGGAATCAATGAGCAGTTCTTC. It translates to CASSSGPAGINEQFF.

This clonotype was picked up many times. The chain is built from TRBV7-9 and TRBJ1-2; possible D gene TRBD1, 6 bases. V lost 5 bases and J 3 bases, leaving 16 bases between the germline ends. The CDR3 has 15 residues. CDR1 is SEHNR, CDR2 FQNEAQ, per germline (reference sequence). This CDR3 is CASSTVEGVYYGYTF. CDR3 bases: TGTGCCAGCAGCACAGTGGAGGGGGTCTACTATGGCTACACCTTC.

This clonotype has a count of ten or more. This sequence joins TRBV12-3 or TRBV12-4 and TRBJ2-1; D is undetermined. CDR3 length equals 12 residues. Deletions cut 6 bases from V and 9 bases from J, with 12 bases between. CDR3 loop: CASSFSRIEQFF. The DNA for the CDR3 is TGTGCCAGCAGCTTCAGTAGGATTGAGCAGTTCTTC.

As for this clonotype: The junction does not match germline at one end; this may be a read error. The V gene is TRBV20-1, the J gene TRBJ1-5, with D hard to call. This CDR3 comprises 12 residues. Germline assignment: CDR1 DFQATT and CDR2 SNEGSKA (reference sequence). DNA of the CDR3: TGCAGCGTTGAGGTCGGCAATCAGCCCCCGCATTTT. Translated, it gives CSVEVGNQPPHF.

This clonotype was counted ten times or more. This chain links TRBV19 with TRBJ2-5, with D possibly being TRBD1 (5 bases). V gave up 4 bases and J gave up 0 bases, with 15 bases separating them. The CDR3 runs 16 residues. The germline CDR1 and CDR2 sequences are LNHDA and SQIVND (reference sequence). As DNA, the CDR3 is TGTGCCAGTAGTACCCTACAGGAACCTTACCAAGAGACCCAGTACTTC. Amino acids: CASSTLQEPYQETQYF.

V gene TRBV6-6 combines with J gene TRBJ2-2; D remains ambiguous. The CDR3 loop spans 14 amino acids. CDR1 MNHNY and CDR2 SVGAGI come from the germline V gene (reference sequence). Trimming removed 5 bases from V and 1 base from J, with 8 bases in between. The CDR3 sequence: CASSHGQNTGELFF. CDR3 coding DNA: TGTGCCAGCAGTCACGGGCAGAACACCGGGGAGCTGTTTTTT.

The CDR3 loop is CASSRVVRHSAGSYEQYF. CDR3 DNA sequence: TGTGCCAGCTCCCGGGTAGTCCGACATTCAGCGGGGTCCTACGAGCAGTACTTC. V usage is TRBV6-2 or TRBV6-3 and J usage is TRBJ2-7; TRBD2 aligns across 7 bases. The ends lost 8 bases at V and 1 base at J; junction bases unmatched: 20. The V gene's germline CDR1 is MNHEY and CDR2 SVGEGT. This CDR3 is 18 amino acids long.

This clonotype was recorded many times. The gene calls are TRBV24-1 and TRBJ2-2; 8 nucleotides align to TRBD2. The trim removed 1 base at V and 4 bases at J, leaving 7 bases unmatched. Germline assignment: CDR1 KGHDR and CDR2 SFDVKD. This CDR3 contains 17 residues. The CDR3 here is CATSDFFGGAGTGELFF. CDR3 coding DNA: TGTGCCACCAGTGATTTCTTCGGGGGGGCCGGCACCGGGGAGCTGTTTTTT.

The chain couples TRBV27 to TRBJ1-1, with D perhaps matching TRBD1 (5 bases). The CDR3 is made up of 13 amino acids. V was shortened by 4 bases and J by 4 bases, with 10 bases between the two germline ends. Germline lookup yields CDR1 MNHEY and CDR2 SMNVEV (reference sequence). The CDR3 reads CASSSGKGTEAFF. CDR3 in DNA: TGTGCCAGCAGTTCAGGGAAGGGCACTGAAGCTTTCTTT.

At least ten counts were recorded for this clonotype. In DNA form, the CDR3 reads TGCGCCAGCAGCTCCCAAGGGACAGGGGTTTCCGAGCAGTACTTC. Amino acid sequence: CASSSQGTGVSEQYF. The rearrangement links TRBV5-1 to TRBJ2-7; 10 bases agree with TRBD1. J was trimmed by 6 bases and V by 3 bases; bases with no gene match: 9. Germline CDR1 and CDR2: SGHRS and YFSETQ. This CDR3 has 15 amino acids. The whole variable domain, remainder taken from reference TRBV5-1 and TRBJ2-7, is KAGVTQTPRYLIKTRGQQVTLSCSPISGHRSVSWYQQTPGQGLQFLFEYFSETQRNKGNFPGRFSGRQFSNSRSEMNVSTLELGDSALYLCASSSQGTGVSEQYFGPGTRLTVT.

Ten or more counts support this clonotype. The V gene is TRBV6-1, the J gene TRBJ2-1; 11 nucleotides match TRBD1. There are 15 residues in the CDR3. Trimming removed 1 base from V and 7 bases from J; junction bases left unmatched: 3. CDR1 is MNHNS and CDR2 is SASEGT in the germline V gene. The CDR3 DNA reads as TGTGCCAGCAGTGAAGGGACAGGGGGCCCGAATGAGCAGTTCTTC. This encodes CASSEGTGGPNEQFF.

This clonotype turned up a few times. This chain links TRBV28 with TRBJ2-2, with D perhaps TRBD2 (6 bases). The germline gives CDR1 MDHEN, CDR2 SYDVKM. The V end was cut by 8 bases, the J end by 5 bases, with 12 bases between. CDR3 size: 13 residues. The DNA for the CDR3 is TGTGCCAGCCGGGACTTCCTGACCGGGGAGCTGTTTTTT. Protein sequence: CASRDFLTGELFF.

The table lists this clonotype with many counts. This sequence joins TRBV7-2 and TRBJ2-2; 10 nucleotides line up with TRBD2. Unmatched junction bases numbered 3, after V lost 1 base and J lost 4 bases. CDR1 is SGHTA, CDR2 FQGNSA, per germline. The CDR3 sequence is 16 residues long. CDR3 sequence: CASSLGLAGRTGELFF. The CDR3 nucleotides read TGTGCCAGCAGCTTAGGACTAGCGGGTCGCACCGGGGAGCTGTTTTTT.

The sample holds many counts of this clonotype. The chain combines TRBV4-3 with TRBJ2-7; 12 positions match TRBD2. The CDR3 is 15 residues long. Unmatched junction bases numbered 2, after V lost 1 base and J lost 4 bases. Germline V gene sequence: CDR1 LGHNA, CDR2 YSLEER. CDR3 nucleotides: TGCGCCAGCAGCCAAGGACTAGCGGGAGTATACGAGCAGTACTTC. Translation: CASSQGLAGVYEQYF.

As regards this clonotype: At one of its ends the junction is not consistent with the germline gene, which may arise from a read error. The genes are TRBV28 and TRBJ2-1, with 9 bases fitting TRBD1. Germline V gives CDR1 MDHEN, CDR2 SYDVKM. The CDR3 is 14 residues long. CDR3 in amino acids: CAGSQGTGKNEQFF. The CDR3 bases are TGTGCCGGCAGTCAAGGGACAGGGAAGAATGAGCAGTTCTTC. The full variable domain, its missing parts supplied by reference TRBV28 and TRBJ2-1, is DVKVTQSSRYLVKRTGEKVFLECVQDMDHENMFWYRQDPGLGLRLIYFSYDVKMKEKGDIPEGYSVSREKKERFSLILESASTNQTSMYLCAGSQGTGKNEQFFGPGTRLTVL.